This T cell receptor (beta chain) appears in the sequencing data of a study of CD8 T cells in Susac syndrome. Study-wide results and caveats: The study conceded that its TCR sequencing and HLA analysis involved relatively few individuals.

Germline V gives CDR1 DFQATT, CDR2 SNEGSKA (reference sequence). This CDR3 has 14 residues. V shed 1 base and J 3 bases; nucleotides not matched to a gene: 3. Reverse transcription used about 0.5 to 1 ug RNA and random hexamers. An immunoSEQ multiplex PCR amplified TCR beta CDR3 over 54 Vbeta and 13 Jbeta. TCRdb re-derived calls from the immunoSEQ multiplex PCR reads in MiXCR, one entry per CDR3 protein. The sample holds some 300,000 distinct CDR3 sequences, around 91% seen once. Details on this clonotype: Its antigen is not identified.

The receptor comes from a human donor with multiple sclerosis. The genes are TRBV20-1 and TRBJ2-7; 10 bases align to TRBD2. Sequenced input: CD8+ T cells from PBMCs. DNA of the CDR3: TGCAGTGCTAGAGGGGGACTAGCGTTCTACGAGCAGTACTTC. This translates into CSARGGLAFYEQYF.